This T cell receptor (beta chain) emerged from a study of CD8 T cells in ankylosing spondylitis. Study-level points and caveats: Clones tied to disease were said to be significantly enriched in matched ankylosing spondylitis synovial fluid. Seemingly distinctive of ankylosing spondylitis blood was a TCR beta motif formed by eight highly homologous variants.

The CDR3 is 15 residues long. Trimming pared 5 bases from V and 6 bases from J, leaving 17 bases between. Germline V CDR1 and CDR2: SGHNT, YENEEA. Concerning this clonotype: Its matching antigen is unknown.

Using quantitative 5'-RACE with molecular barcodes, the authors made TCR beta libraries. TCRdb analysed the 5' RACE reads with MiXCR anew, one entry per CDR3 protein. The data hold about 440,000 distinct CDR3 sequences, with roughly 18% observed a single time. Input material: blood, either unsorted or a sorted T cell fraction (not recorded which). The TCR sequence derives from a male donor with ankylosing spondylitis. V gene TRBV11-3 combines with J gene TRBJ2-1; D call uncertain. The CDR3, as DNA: TGTGCCAGCAGCGCTGAGTTGTCAGCCAGCAATGAGCAGTTCTTC. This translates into CASSAELSASNEQFF. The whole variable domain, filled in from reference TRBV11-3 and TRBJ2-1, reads EAGVVQSPRYKIIEKKQPVAFWCNPISGHNTLYWYLQNLGQGPELLIRYENEEAVDDSQLPKDRFSAERLKGVDSTLKIQPAELGDSAVYLCASSAELSASNEQFFGPGTRLTVL.